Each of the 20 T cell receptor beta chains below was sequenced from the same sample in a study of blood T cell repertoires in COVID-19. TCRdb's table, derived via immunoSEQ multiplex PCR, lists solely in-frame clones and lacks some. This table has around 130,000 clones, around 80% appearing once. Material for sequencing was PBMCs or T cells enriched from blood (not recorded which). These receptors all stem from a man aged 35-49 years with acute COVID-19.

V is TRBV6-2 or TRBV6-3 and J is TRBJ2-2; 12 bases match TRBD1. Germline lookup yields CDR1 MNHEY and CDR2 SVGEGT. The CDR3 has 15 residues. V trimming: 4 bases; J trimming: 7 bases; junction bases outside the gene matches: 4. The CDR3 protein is CASSWGQGAGGELFF. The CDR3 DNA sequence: TGTGCCAGCAGTTGGGGACAGGGGGCTGGCGGGGAGCTGTTTTTT.

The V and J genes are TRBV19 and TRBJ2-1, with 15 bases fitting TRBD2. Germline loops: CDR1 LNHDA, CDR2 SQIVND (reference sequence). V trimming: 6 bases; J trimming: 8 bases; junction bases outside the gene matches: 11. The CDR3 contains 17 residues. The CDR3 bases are TGTGCCAGTAGCCCAGGACTAGCGGGAGGGCCTCGGGATGAGCAGTTCTTC. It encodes CASSPGLAGGPRDEQFF.

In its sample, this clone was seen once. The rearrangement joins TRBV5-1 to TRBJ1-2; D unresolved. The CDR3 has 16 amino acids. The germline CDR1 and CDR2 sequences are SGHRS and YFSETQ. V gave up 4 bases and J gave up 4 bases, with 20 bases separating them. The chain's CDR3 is CASSLADGDSSYGYTF. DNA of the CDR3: TGCGCCAGCAGCCTGGCCGATGGAGATTCGTCCTATGGCTACACCTTC.

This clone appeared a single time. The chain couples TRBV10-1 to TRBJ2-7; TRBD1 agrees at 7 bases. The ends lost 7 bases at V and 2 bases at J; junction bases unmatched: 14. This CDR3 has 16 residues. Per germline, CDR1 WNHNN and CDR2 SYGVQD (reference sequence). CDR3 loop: CASTVPSGTVAYEQYF. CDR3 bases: TGCGCCAGCACCGTCCCCTCCGGGACAGTTGCCTACGAGCAGTACTTC.

As DNA, the CDR3 is TGTGCGGTTGAACTAGCGCTCGACAATGAGCAGTTCTTC. Translation gives CAVELALDNEQFF. J is TRBJ2-1 and V is TRBV7-9, with TRBD2 matching over 7 bases. Per germline, CDR1 SEHNR and CDR2 FQNEAQ (reference sequence). The CDR3 extends over 13 amino acids.

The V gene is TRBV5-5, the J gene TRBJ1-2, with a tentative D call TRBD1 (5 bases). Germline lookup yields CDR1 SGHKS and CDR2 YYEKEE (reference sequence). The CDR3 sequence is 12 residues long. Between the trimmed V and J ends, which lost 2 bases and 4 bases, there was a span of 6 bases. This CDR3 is CASSFQGYGYTF. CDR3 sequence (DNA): TGTGCCAGCAGCTTTCAGGGCTATGGCTACACCTTC.

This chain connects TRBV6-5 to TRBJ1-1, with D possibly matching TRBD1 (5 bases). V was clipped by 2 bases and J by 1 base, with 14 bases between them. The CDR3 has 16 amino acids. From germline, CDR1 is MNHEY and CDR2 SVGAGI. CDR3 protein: CASSYEGQGTNTEAFF. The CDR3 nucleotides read TGTGCCAGCAGTTACGAAGGGCAGGGTACGAACACTGAAGCTTTCTTT.

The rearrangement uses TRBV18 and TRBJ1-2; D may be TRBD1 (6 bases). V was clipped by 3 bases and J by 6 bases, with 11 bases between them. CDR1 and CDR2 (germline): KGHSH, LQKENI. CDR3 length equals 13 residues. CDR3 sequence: CASSPDRIDGYTF. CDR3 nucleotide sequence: TGTGCCAGCTCACCGGACAGAATAGATGGCTACACCTTC.

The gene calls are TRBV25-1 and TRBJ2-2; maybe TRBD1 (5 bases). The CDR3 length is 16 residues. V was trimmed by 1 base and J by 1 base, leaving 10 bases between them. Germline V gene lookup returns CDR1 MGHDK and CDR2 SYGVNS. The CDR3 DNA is TGTGCCAGCAGTGAATCTGGGGCAGGGAACACCGGGGAGCTGTTTTTT. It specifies CASSESGAGNTGELFF.

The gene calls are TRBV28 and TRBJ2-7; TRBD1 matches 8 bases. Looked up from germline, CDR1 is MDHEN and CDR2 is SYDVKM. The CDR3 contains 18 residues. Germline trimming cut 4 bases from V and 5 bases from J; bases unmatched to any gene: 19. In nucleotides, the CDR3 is TGTGCCAGCAGTTCTTACGGGACAGGCCTCCTCCTGGCCCACGAGCAGTACTTC. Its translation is CASSSYGTGLLLAHEQYF.

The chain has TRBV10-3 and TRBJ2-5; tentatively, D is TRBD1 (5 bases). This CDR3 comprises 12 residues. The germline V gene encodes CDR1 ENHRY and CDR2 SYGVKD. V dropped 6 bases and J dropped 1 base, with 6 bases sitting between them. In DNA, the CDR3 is TGTGCCATCAGGCAGGGCCAAGAGACCCAGTACTTC. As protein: CAIRQGQETQYF.

The chain's CDR3 is CASSQLGGNSPLHF. As DNA, the CDR3 is TGTGCCAGCAGCCAACTAGGGGGTAATTCACCCCTCCACTTT. The chain employs TRBV3-1 (or the pseudogene TRBV3-2) and TRBJ1-6; D possibly corresponds to TRBD1 (6 bases). The CDR3 loop spans 14 amino acids. V was trimmed by 2 bases and J by 6 bases, leaving 8 bases between them. Germline V gene data show CDR1 as LGHDT and CDR2 as YNNKEL (reference sequence).

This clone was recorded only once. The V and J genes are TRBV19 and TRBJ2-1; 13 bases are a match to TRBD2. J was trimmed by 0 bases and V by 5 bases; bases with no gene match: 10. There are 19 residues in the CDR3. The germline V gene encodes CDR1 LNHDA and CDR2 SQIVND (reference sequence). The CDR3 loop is CASSLEGLAGSSSYNEQFF. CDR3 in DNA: TGTGCCAGTAGTCTCGAGGGACTAGCGGGGTCCAGCTCCTACAATGAGCAGTTCTTC.

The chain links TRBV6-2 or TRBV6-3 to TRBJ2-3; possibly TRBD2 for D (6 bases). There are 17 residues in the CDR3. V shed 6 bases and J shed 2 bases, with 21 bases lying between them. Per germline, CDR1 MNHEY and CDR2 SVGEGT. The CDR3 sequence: CASRYPPRGLVTDTQYF. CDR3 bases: TGTGCCAGCAGATACCCCCCAAGGGGACTCGTCACAGATACGCAGTATTTT.

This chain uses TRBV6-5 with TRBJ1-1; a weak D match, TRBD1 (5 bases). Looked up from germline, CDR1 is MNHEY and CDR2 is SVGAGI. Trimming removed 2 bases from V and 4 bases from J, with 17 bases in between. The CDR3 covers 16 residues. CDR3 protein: CASSYRQGGAGTEAFF. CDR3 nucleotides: TGTGCCAGCAGTTACCGCCAGGGAGGCGCGGGCACTGAAGCTTTCTTT.

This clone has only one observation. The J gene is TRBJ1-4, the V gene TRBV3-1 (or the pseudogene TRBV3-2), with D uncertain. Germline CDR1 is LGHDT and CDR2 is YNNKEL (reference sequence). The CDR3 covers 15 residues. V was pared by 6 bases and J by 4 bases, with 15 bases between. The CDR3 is CASRMTPTYNEKLFF. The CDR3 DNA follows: TGTGCCAGCAGGATGACTCCCACCTATAATGAAAAACTGTTTTTT.

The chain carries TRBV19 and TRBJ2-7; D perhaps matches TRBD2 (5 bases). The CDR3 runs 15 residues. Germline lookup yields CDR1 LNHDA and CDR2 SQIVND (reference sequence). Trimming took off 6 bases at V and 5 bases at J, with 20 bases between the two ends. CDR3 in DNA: TGTGCCAGTAGCCCGCTGAGGACCTGGAGGCACGAGCAGTACTTC. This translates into CASSPLRTWRHEQYF.

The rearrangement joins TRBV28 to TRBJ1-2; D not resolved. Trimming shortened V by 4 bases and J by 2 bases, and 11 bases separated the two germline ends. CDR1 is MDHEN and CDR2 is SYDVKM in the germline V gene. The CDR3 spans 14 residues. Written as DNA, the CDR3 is TGTGCCAGCAGTTCCCCGAGGCAGAACTATGGCTACACCTTC. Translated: CASSSPRQNYGYTF.

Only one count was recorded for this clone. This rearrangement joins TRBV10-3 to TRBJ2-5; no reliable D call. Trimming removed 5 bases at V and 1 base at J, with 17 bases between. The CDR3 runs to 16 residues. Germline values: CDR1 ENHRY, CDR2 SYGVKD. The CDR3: CAISFAVSFPQETQYF. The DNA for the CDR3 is TGTGCCATCAGTTTTGCGGTGTCTTTCCCCCAAGAGACCCAGTACTTC.

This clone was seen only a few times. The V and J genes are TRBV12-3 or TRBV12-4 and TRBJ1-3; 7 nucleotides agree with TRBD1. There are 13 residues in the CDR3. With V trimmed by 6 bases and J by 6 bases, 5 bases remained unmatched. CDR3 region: CASSLGQPNTIYF. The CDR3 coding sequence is TGTGCCAGCAGCCTGGGACAGCCAAACACCATATATTTT.